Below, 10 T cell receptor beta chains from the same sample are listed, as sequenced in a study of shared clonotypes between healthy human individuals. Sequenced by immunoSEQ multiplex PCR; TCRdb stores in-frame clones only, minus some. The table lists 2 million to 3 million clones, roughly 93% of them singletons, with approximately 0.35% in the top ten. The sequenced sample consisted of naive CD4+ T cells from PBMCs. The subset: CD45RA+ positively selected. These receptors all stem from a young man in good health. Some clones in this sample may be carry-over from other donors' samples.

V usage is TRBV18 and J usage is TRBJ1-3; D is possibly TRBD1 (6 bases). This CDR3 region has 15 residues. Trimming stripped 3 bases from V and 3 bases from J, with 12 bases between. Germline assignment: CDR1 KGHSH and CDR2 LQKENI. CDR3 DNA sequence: TGTGCCAGCTCACCTTCGGCAGGGGATGGAAACACCATATATTTT. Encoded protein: CASSPSAGDGNTIYF.

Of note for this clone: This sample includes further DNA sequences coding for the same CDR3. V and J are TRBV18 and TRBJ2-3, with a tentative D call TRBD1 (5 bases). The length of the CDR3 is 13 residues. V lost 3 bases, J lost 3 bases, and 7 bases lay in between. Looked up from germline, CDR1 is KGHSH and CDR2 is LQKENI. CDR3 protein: CASSPQGTDTQYF. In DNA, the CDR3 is TGTGCCAGCTCACCTCAGGGAACAGATACGCAGTATTTT.

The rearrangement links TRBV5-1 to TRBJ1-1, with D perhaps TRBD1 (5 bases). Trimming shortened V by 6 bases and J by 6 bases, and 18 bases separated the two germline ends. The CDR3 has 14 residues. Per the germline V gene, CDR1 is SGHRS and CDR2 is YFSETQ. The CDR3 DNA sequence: TGCGCCAGCACCCTAGGGACGGGGAGCCCTGAAGCTTTCTTT. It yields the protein CASTLGTGSPEAFF.

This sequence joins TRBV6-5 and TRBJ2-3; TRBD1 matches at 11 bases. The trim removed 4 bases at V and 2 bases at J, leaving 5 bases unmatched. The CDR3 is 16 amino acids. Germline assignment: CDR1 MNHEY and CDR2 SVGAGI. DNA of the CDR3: TGTGCCAGCAGTTCGCGGGACAGGGGGTCCACAGATACGCAGTATTTT. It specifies CASSSRDRGSTDTQYF.

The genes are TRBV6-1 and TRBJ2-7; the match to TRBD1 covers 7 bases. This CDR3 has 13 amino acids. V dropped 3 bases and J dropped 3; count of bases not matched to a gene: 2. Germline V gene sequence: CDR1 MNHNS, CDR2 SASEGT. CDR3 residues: CASSDRDSYEQYF. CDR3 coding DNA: TGTGCCAGCAGTGACCGGGACAGCTACGAGCAGTACTTC.

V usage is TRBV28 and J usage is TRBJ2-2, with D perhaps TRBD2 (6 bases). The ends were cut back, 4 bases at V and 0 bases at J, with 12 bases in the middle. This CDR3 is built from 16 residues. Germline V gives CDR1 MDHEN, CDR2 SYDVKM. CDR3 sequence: CASSSPGTSNTGELFF. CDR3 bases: TGTGCCAGCAGTTCTCCCGGGACTTCGAACACCGGGGAGCTGTTTTTT. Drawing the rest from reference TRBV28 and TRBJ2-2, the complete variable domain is DVKVTQSSRYLVKRTGEKVFLECVQDMDHENMFWYRQDPGLGLRLIYFSYDVKMKEKGDIPEGYSVSREKKERFSLILESASTNQTSMYLCASSSPGTSNTGELFFGEGSRLTVL.

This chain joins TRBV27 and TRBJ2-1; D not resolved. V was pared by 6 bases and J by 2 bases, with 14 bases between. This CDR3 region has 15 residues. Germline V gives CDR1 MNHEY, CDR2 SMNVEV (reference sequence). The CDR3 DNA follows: TGTGCCAGCAGCGTAGAGAACGGAGCCTACAATGAGCAGTTCTTC. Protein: CASSVENGAYNEQFF.

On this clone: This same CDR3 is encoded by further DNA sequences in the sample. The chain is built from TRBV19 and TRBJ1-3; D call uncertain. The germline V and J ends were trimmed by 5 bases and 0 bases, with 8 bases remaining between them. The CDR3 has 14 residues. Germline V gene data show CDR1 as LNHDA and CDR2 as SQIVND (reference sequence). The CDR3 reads CASSPLSSGNTIYF. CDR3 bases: TGTGCCAGTAGTCCGTTGAGCTCTGGAAACACCATATATTTT.

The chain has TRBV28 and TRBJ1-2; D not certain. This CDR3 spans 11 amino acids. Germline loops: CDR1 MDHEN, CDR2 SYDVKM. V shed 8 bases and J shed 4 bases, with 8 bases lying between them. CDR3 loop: CASGRPYGYTF. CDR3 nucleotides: TGTGCCAGCGGCAGGCCCTATGGCTACACCTTC.

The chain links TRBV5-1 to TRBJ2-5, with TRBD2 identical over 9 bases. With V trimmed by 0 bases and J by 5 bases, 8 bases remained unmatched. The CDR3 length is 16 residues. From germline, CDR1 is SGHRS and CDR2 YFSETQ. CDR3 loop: CASSLEASGIGETQYF. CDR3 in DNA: TGCGCCAGCAGCTTGGAGGCTAGCGGGATTGGTGAGACCCAGTACTTC.